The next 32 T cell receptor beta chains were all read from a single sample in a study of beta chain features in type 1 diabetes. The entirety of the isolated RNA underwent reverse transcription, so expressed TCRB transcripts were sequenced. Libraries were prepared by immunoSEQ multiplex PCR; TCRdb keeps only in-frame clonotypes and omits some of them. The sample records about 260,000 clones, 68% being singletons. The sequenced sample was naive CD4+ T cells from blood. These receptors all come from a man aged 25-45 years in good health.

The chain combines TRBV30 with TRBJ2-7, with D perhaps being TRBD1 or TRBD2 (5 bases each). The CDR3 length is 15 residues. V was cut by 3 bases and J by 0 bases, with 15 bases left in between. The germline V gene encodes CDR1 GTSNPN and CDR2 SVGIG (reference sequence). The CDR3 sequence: CAWRDGTASSYEQYF. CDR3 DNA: TGTGCCTGGAGGGACGGGACGGCGAGCTCCTACGAGCAGTACTTC.

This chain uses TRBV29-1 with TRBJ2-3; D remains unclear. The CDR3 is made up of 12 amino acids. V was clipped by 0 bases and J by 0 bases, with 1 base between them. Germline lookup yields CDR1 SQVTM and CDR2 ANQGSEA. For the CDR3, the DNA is TGCAGCGTTGAAGACAGCACAGATACGCAGTATTTT. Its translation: CSVEDSTDTQYF.

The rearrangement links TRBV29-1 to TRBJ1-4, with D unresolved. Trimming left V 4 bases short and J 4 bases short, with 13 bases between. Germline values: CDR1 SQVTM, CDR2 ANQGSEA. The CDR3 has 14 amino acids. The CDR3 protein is CSVVLAGFNEKLFF. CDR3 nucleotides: TGCAGCGTTGTATTAGCGGGCTTTAATGAAAAACTGTTTTTT.

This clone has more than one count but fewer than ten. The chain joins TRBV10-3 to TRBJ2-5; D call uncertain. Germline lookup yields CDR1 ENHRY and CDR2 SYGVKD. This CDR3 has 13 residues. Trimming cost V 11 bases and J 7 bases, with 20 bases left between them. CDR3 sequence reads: CALKDGSAGTQYF. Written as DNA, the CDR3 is TGTGCCCTAAAGGACGGGTCAGCTGGGACCCAGTACTTC.

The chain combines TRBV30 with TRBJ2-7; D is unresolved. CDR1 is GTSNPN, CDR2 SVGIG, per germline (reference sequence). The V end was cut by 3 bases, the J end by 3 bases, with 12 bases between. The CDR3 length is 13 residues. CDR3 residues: CAWSLKDYYEQYF. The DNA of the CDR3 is TGTGCCTGGAGCCTCAAGGATTACTACGAGCAGTACTTC.

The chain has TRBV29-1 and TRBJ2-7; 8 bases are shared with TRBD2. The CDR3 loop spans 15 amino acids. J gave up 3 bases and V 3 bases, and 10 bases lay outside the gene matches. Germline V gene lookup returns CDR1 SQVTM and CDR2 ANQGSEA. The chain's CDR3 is CSVDVAGPLRYEQYF. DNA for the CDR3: TGCAGCGTTGATGTAGCGGGACCCTTGCGCTACGAGCAGTACTTC.

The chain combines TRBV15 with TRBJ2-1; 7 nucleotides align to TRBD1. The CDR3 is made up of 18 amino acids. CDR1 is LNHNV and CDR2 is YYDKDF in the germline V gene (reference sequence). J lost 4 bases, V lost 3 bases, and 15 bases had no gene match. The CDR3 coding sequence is TGTGCCACCAGCAGTAAGCACCGACAGGGATCCCGATACAATGAGCAGTTCTTC. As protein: CATSSKHRQGSRYNEQFF.

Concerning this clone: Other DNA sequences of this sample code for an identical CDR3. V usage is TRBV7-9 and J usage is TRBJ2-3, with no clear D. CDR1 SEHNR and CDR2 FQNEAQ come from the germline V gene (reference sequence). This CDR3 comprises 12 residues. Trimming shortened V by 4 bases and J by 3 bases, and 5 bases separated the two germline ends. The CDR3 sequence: CASSSRTDTQYF. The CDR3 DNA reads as TGTGCCAGCAGCTCAAGAACAGATACGCAGTATTTT.

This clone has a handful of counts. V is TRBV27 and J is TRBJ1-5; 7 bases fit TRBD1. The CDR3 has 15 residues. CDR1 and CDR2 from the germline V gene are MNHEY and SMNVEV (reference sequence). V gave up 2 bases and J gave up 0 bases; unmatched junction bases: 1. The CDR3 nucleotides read TGTGCCAGCAGTTTAGGGACAGATAGCAATCAGCCCCAGCATTTT. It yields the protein CASSLGTDSNQPQHF.

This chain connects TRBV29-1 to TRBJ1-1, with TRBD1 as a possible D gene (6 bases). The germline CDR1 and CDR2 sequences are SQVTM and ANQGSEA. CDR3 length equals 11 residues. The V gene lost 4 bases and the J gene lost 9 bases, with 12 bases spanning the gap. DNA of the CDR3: TGCAGCGTTGCTGCAAGGGACAAAGCTTTCTTT. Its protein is CSVAARDKAFF.

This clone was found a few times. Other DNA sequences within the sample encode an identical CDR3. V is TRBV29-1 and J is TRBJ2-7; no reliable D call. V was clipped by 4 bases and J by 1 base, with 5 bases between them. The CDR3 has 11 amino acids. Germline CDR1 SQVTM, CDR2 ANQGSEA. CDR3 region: CSVGGSYEQYF. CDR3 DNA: TGCAGCGTTGGCGGTTCCTACGAGCAGTACTTC.

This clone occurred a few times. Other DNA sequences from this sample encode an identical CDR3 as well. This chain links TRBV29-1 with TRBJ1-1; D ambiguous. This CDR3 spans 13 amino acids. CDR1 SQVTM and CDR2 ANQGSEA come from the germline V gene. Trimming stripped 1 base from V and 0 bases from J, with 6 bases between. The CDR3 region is CSVEGILNTEAFF. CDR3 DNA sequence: TGCAGCGTTGAAGGAATACTGAACACTGAAGCTTTCTTT.

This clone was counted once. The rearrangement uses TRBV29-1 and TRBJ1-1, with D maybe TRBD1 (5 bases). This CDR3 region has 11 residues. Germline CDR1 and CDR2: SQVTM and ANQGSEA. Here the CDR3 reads CSTTENTEAFF. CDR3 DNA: TGCAGTACGACAGAGAACACTGAAGCTTTCTTT.

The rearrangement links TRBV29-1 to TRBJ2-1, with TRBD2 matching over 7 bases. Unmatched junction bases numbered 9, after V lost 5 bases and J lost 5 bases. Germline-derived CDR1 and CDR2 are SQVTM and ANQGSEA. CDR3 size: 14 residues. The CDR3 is CSVSAGLRNNEQFF. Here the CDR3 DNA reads TGCAGCGTTTCAGCGGGACTGAGGAACAATGAGCAGTTCTTC.

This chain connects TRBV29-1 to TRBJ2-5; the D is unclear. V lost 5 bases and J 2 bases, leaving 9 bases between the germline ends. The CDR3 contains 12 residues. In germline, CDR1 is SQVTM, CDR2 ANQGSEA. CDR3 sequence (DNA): TGCAGCGTTAACCGTCGTCAAGAGACCCAGTACTTC. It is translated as CSVNRRQETQYF.

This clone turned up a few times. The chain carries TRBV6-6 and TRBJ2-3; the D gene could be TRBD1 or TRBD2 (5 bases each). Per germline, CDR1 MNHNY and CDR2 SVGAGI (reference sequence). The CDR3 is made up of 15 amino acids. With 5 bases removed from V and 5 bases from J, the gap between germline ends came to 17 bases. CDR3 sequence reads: CASSPPGPQEDTQYF. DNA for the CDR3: TGTGCCAGCAGTCCACCGGGGCCCCAAGAAGATACGCAGTATTTT.

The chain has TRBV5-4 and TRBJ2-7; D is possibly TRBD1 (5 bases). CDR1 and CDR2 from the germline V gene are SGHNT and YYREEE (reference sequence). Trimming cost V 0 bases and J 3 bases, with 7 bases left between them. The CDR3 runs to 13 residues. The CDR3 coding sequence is TGTGCCAGCAGCTTGGAGACAGACTACGAGCAGTACTTC. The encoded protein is CASSLETDYEQYF.

The DNA of the CDR3 is TGTGCCAGCAGCTTGGGGACAGACCAAGAGACCCAGTACTTC. This encodes CASSLGTDQETQYF. The chain carries TRBV5-4 and TRBJ2-5, with D possibly being TRBD1 (6 bases). Looked up from germline, CDR1 is SGHNT and CDR2 is YYREEE (reference sequence). Trimming pared 0 bases from V and 0 bases from J, leaving 6 bases between. The CDR3 contains 14 residues.

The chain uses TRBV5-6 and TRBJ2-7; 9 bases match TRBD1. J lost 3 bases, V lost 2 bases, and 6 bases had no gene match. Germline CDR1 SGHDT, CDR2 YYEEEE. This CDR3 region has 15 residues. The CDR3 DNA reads TGTGCCAGCAGCTTCCTCCCGGGACAGGGCTACGAGCAGTACTTC. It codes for CASSFLPGQGYEQYF.

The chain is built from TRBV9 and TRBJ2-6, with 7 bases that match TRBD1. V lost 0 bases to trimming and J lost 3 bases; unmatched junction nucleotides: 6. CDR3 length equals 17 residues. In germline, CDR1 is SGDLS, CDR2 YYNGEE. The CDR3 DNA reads TGTGCCAGCAGCGTAGAGACAGGGAGCATTGGGGCCAACGTCCTGACTTTC. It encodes CASSVETGSIGANVLTF.

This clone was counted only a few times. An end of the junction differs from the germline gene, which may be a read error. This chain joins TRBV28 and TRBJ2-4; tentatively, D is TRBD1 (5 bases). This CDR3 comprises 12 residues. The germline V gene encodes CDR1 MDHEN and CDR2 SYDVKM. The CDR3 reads CASSSRDVAASF. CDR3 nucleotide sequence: TGTGCCAGCAGCAGCAGGGATGTGGCCGCGTCCTTC. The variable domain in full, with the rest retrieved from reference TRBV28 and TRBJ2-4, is DVKVTQSSRYLVKRTGEKVFLECVQDMDHENMFWYRQDPGLGLRLIYFSYDVKMKEKGDIPEGYSVSREKKERFSLILESASTNQTSMYLCASSSRDVAASFGAGTRLSVL.

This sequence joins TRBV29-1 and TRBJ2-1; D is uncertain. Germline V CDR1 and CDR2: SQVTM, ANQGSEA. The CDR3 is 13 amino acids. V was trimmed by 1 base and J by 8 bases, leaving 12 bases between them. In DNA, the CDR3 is TGCAGCGTTGAAGGCCTACCCGGTGATGAGCAGTTCTTC. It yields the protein CSVEGLPGDEQFF.

The DNA for the CDR3 is TGCGCCAGCAGCTTGGATGGGACCTCTTCAGATACGCAGTATTTT. Amino acids: CASSLDGTSSDTQYF. The chain links TRBV5-1 to TRBJ2-3; the D call may be TRBD1 or TRBD2 (5 bases each). This CDR3 contains 15 residues. Looked up from germline, CDR1 is SGHRS and CDR2 is YFSETQ. V shed 0 bases and J shed 4 bases, with 12 bases lying between them.

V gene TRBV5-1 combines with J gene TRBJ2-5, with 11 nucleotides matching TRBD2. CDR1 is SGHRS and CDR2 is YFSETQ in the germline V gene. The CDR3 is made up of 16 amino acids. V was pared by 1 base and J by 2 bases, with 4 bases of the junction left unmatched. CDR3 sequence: CASSLPPSGRQETQYF. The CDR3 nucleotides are TGCGCCAGCAGCTTGCCGCCTAGCGGGAGGCAAGAGACCCAGTACTTC. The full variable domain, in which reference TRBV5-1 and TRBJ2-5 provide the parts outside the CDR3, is KAGVTQTPRYLIKTRGQQVTLSCSPISGHRSVSWYQQTPGQGLQFLFEYFSETQRNKGNFPGRFSGRQFSNSRSEMNVSTLELGDSALYLCASSLPPSGRQETQYFGPGTRLLVL.

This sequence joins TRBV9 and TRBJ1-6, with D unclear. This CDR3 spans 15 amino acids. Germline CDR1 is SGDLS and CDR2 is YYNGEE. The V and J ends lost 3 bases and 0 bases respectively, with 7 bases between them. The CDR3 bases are TGTGCCAGCAGCGGGTGGAGCTCCTATAATTCACCCCTCCACTTT. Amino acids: CASSGWSSYNSPLHF.

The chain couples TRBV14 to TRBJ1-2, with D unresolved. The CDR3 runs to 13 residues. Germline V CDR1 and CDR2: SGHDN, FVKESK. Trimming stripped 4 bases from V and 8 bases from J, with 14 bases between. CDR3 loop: CASSPRSSDGYTF. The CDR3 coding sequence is TGTGCCAGCAGCCCCAGGAGCTCGGACGGCTACACCTTC.

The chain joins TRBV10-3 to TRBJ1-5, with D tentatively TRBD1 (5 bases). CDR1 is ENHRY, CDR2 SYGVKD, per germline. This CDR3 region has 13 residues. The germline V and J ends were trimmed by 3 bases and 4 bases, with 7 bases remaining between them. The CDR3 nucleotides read TGTGCCATCAGTGATTGGGGGAATCAGCCCCAGCATTTT. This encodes CAISDWGNQPQHF.

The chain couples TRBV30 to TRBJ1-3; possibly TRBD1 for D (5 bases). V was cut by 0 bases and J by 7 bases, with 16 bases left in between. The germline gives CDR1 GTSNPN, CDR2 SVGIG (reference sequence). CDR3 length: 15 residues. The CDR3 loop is CAWSVRQGIGNTIYF. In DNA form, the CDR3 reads TGTGCCTGGAGTGTACGCCAGGGAATCGGGAACACCATATATTTT.

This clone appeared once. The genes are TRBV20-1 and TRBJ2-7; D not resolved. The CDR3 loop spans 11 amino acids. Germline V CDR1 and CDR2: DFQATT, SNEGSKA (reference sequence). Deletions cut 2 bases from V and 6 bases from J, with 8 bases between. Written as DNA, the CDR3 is TGCAGTGCTAGAAGAGACCCCGAGCAGTACTTC. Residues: CSARRDPEQYF.

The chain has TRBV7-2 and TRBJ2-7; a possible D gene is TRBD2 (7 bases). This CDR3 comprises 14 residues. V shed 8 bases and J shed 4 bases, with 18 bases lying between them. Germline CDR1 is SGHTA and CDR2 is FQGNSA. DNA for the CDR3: TGTGCCAGCCCGCCGGGGGCGGGGGTTTACGAGCAGTACTTC. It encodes CASPPGAGVYEQYF.

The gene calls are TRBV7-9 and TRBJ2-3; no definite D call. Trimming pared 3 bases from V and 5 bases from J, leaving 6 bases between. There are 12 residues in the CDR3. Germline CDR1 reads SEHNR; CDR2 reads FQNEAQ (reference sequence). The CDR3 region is CASSFSEDTQYF. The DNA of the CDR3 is TGTGCCAGCAGCTTTTCAGAAGATACGCAGTATTTT.

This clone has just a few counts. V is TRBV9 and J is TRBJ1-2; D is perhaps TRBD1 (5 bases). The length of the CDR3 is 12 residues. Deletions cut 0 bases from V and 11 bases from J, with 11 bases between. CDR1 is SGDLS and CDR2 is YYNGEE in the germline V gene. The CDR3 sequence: CASSVVEQGYTF. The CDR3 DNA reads TGTGCCAGCAGCGTAGTCGAGCAGGGATACACCTTC.